Included here is one T cell receptor beta chain sequence, with context. One entry per CDR3 protein, called by TCRdb with MiXCR from the 5' RACE reads. Found here are 1.5 million or so distinct CDR3 sequences, more than 30% of them singletons; the top ten hold roughly 0.3%. The CDR3 consists of 15 residues. Trimming shortened V by 4 bases and J by 0 bases, and 7 bases separated the two germline ends. This specimen belongs to a study of identical twins. This clonotype was obtained from a newborn girl in good health. The sample consisted of cord blood. The rearrangement joins TRBV12-3 or TRBV12-4 to TRBJ1-6, with D possibly TRBD1 on 6 matching bases. This CDR3 is CASSSGHSYNSPLHF. CDR3 nucleotide sequence: TGTGCCAGCAGTTCGGGACACTCCTATAATTCACCCCTCCACTTT.